The 5 T cell receptor beta chains below were found in one sample sequenced in a study of cytomegalovirus exposure and HLA in healthy donors. 60 Vbeta and 13 Jbeta primers were used in PCR. Sequenced by immunoSEQ multiplex PCR; TCRdb stores in-frame clones only, minus some. The repertoire holds under 200,000 clones, with 65% to 85% as singletons. Sequencing was carried out using PBMCs. The receptors originated from a man aged 60 to 75 in good health and CMV-seronegative.

V and J are TRBV2 and TRBJ1-1; D possibly corresponds to TRBD1 (6 bases). The ends were cut back, 6 bases at V and 5 bases at J, with 25 bases in the middle. Germline values: CDR1 SNHLY, CDR2 FYNNEI. This CDR3 has 17 amino acids. As DNA, the CDR3 is TGTGCCAGCAGCGGGGACGGGGGGCGCTTCCTAGGTACTGAAGCTTTCTTT. Protein: CASSGDGGRFLGTEAFF.

V gene TRBV4-3 combines with J gene TRBJ2-1; 11 bases match TRBD2. The germline V gene encodes CDR1 LGHNA and CDR2 YSLEER. This CDR3 is 16 amino acids long. The junction had 2 bases not matched to a gene; V was cut back by 0 bases and J by 4 bases. CDR3 bases: TGCGCCAGCAGCCAAGAACTAGCGGGAGTTTACAATGAGCAGTTCTTC. It codes for CASSQELAGVYNEQFF.

A remark on this clone: The junction departs from the called germline gene at one end, perhaps through a read error. The chain couples TRBV7-9 to TRBJ2-3; D is perhaps TRBD2 (6 bases). This CDR3 is 13 amino acids long. Germline V lookup: CDR1 SEHNR, CDR2 FQNEAQ (reference sequence). CDR3 in amino acids: CVSSLAAADTQYF. DNA for the CDR3: TGTGTCAGCAGCTTAGCGGCGGCAGATACGCAGTATTTT.

This clone occurred a few times. Other DNA sequences of this sample code for an identical CDR3. The chain recombines TRBV5-1 with TRBJ1-1, with D hard to call. Germline V CDR1 and CDR2: SGHRS, YFSETQ. Deletions cut 2 bases from V and 1 base from J, with 6 bases between. The CDR3 contains 13 residues. The CDR3, as DNA: TGCGCCAGCAGCTTCGAGGGGAACACTGAAGCTTTCTTT. Protein sequence: CASSFEGNTEAFF.

The CDR3 coding sequence is TGTGCCAGCAGCGTGGACTATGGAAACACCATATATTTT. Protein product: CASSVDYGNTIYF. The V call is TRBV9, the J call TRBJ1-3; D is undetermined. The germline CDR1 and CDR2 sequences are SGDLS and YYNGEE. The CDR3 contains 13 residues. Trimming removed 2 bases from V and 3 bases from J, with 6 bases in between.